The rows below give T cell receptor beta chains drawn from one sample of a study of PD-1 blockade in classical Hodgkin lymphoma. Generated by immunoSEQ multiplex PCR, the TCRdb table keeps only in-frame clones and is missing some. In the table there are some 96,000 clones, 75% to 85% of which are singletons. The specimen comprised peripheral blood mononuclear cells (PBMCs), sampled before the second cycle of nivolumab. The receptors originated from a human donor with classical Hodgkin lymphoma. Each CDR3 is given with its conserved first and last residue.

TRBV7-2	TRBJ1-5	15	CASSLEGTGRQPQHF
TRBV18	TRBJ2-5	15	CASSPLRQSQETQYF
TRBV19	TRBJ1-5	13	CASSIRQNQPQHF
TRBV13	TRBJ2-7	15	CASTSWREVFHEQYF
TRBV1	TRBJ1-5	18	CTSSQDSCPSHSNQPQHF
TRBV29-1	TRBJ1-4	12	CSIEFGGGKLFF
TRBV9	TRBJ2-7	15	CASSVGGQGSYEQYF
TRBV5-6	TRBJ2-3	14	CASSTGTITDTQYF
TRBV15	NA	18	CATSRGGLRTGADYEQYF
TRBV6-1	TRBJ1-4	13	CASRPGVTEKLFF
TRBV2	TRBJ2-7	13	CASGPTSSYEQYF
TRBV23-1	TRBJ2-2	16	CASSLRTSGNGRELFF
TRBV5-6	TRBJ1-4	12	CASSRRAEKLFF
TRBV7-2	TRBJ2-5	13	CASRNSGQETQYF
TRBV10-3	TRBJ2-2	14	CAISRVENTGELFF
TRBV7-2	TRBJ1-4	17	CASSIGTGGPTNEKLFF
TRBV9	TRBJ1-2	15	CASSPRMAGDYGYTF
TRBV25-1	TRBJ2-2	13	CASSDPGAGELFF
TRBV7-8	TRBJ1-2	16	CASSKEDWSGRGGYTF
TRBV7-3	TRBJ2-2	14	CASSPFVGTGELFF
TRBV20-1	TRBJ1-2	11	CSARGVGGSTF
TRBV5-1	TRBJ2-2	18	CASSIPLAGGPGTGELFF
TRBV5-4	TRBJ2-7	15	CASSLSGDGAYEQYF
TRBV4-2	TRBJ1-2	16	CASSQPTGGGTYGYTF
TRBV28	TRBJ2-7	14	CASIPPGRGGEQYF
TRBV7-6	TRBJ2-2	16	CASSLASSVNTGELFF
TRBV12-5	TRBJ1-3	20	CASGLVGRTAAYRAGNTIYF
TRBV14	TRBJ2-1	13	CASSLLTYNEQFF
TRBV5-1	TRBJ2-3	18	CASSLGASGRARTDTQYF
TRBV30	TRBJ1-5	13	CAWGPDGGSPQHF
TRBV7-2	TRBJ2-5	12	CASSLYGETQYF
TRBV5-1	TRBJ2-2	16	CASSLGGLAGTGELFF
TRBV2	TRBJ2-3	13	CASSLAGTDTQYF